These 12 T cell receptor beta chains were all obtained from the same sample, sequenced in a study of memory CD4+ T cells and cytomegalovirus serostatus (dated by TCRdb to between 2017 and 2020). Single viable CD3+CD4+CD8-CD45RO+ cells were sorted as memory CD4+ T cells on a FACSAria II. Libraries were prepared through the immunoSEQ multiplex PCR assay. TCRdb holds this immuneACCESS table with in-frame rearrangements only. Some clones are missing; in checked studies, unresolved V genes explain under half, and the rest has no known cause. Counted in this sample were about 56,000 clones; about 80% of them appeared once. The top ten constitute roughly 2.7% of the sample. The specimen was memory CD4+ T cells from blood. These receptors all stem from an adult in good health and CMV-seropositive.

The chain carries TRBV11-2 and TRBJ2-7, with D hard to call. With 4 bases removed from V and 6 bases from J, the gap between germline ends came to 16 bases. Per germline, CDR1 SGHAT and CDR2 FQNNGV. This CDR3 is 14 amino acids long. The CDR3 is CASSSNWALGEQYF. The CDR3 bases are TGTGCCAGCAGCTCTAATTGGGCGCTCGGCGAGCAGTACTTC.

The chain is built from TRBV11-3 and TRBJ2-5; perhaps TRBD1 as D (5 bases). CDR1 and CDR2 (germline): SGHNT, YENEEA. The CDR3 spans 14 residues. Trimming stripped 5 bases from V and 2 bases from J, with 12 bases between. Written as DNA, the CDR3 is TGTGCCAGCAGCCCCCCGGACACTCAAGAGACCCAGTACTTC. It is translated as CASSPPDTQETQYF.

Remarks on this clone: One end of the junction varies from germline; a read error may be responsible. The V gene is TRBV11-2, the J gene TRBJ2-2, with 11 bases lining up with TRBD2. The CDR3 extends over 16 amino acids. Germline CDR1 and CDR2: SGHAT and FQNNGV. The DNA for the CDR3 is TGTGCCAGCAGGTTAGCGGGAGGGCCGGCCACCGGGGAGCTGTTTTTT. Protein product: CASRLAGGPATGELFF. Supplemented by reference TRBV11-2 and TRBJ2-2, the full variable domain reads EAGVAQSPRYKIIEKRQSVAFWCNPISGHATLYWYQQILGQGPKLLIQFQNNGVVDDSQLPKDRFSAERLKGVDSTLKIQPAKLEDSAVYLCASRLAGGPATGELFFGEGSRLTVL.

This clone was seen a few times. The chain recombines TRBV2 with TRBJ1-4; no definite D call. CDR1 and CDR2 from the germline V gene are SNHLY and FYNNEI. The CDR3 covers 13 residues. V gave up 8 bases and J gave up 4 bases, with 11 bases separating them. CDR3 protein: CASEAVGNEKLFF. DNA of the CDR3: TGTGCCAGCGAGGCAGTGGGTAATGAAAAACTGTTTTTT.

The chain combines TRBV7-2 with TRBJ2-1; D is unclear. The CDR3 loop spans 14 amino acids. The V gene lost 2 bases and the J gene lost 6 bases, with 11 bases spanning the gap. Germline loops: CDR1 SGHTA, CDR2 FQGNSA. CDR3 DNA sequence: TGTGCCAGCAGCTTACGGTCCCCACCCAATGAGCAGTTCTTC. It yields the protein CASSLRSPPNEQFF.

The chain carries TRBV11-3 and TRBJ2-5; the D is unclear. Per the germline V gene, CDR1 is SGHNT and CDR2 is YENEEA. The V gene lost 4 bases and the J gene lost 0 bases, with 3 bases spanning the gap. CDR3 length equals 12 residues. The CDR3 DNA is TGTGCCAGCAGCTCGAACCAAGAGACCCAGTACTTC. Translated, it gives CASSSNQETQYF.

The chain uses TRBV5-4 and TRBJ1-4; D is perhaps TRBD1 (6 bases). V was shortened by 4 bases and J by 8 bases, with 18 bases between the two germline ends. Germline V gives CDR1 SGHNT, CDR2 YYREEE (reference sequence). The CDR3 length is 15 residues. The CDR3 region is CASSLQGGETEKLFF. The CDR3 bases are TGTGCCAGCAGCCTCCAAGGGGGGGAAACAGAAAAACTGTTTTTT.

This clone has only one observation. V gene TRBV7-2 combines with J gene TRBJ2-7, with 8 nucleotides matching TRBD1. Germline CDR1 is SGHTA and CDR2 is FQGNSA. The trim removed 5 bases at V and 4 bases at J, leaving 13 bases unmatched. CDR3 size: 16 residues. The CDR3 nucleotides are TGTGCCAGCAGCGTATACGGACAGGGAATCGGATACGAGCAGTACGTC. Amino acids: CASSVYGQGIGYEQYV.

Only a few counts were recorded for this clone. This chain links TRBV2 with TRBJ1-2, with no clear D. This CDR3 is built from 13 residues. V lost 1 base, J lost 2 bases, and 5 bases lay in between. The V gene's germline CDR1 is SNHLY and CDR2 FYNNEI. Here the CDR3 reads CASSEDKNYGYTF. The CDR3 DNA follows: TGTGCCAGCAGTGAAGACAAGAACTATGGCTACACCTTC.

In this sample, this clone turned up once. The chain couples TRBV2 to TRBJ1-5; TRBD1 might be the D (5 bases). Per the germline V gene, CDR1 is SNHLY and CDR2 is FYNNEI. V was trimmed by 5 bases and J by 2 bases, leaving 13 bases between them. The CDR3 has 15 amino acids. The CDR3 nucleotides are TGTGCCAGCAGTATCCGGGGAGGGGGCAATCAGCCCCAGCATTTT. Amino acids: CASSIRGGGNQPQHF. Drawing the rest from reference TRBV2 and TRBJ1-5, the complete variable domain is EPEVTQTPSHQVTQMGQEVILRCVPISNHLYFYWYRQILGQKVEFLVSFYNNEISEKSEIFDDQFSVERPDGSNFTLKIRSTKLEDSAMYFCASSIRGGGNQPQHFGDGTRLSIL.

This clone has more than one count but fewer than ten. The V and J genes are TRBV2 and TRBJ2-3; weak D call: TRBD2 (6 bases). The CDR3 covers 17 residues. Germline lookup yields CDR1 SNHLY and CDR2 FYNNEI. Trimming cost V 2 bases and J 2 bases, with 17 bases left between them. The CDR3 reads CASSERGQRRVTDTQYF. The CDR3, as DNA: TGTGCCAGCAGTGAAAGGGGTCAGCGGAGGGTCACAGATACGCAGTATTTT.

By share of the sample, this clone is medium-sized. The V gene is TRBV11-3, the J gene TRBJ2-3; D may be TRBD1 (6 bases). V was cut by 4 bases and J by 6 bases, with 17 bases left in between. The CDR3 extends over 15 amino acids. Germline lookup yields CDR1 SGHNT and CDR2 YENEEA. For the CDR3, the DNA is TGTGCCAGCAGCTCGAGGGTAGGGGGAAGGGATACGCAGTATTTT. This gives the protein CASSSRVGGRDTQYF.